The text below deals with one TCR beta chain. The antigen remains unidentified. This CDR3 has 21 residues. Germline V gene lookup returns CDR1 SGHRS and CDR2 YFSETQ. Germline trimming cut 2 bases from V and 0 bases from J; bases unmatched to any gene: 21. The data were taken from a study of cytomegalovirus exposure and HLA in healthy donors. Study outcomes and limitations: Later analysis identified about 15,000 TCR beta sequences associated with HLA alleles, using a false discovery rate threshold of 0.05. A later analysis showed HLA-associated TCR beta chains outstripping equally common others in clonal expansion.

PCR amplification relied on 60 Vbeta primers (plus 13 Jbeta primers). The assay was immunoSEQ multiplex PCR, and TCRdb's table has in-frame clones only and misses some. This sample has 90,000 to 130,000 clones, with roughly 80% found just once. The sample taken for sequencing was PBMCs. The rearrangement joins TRBV5-1 to TRBJ1-1; the match to TRBD1 covers 8 bases. The source of this sequence is a man under 40 in good health and CMV-seropositive. The CDR3 loop reads CASSLHLMDREDVGVNTEAFF. The CDR3 nucleotides read TGCGCCAGCAGCTTACACCTAATGGACAGGGAGGATGTTGGCGTGAACACTGAAGCTTTCTTT.